The 15 T cell receptor beta chains below were found in one sample sequenced in a study of long-term antiretroviral therapy in people with HIV. An immunoSEQ assay, version v3.0, was performed at survey level. Sequenced by immunoSEQ multiplex PCR; TCRdb stores in-frame clones only, minus some. Here the sample spans around 19,000 clones, roughly 86% being singletons. The specimen comprised unsorted PBMCs, sampled approximately 2.6 years after starting antiretroviral therapy. The receptors derive from a woman aged 45-65 years with HIV.

V usage is TRBV7-9 and J usage is TRBJ2-3; 8 bases match TRBD1. Germline V gene lookup returns CDR1 SEHNR and CDR2 FQNEAQ (reference sequence). The V gene end was trimmed by 1 base and the J gene end by 2 bases; junction bases not matched to a gene: 8. The CDR3 is 17 amino acids. In DNA, the CDR3 is TGTGCCAGCAGCTTAGGTTACGGACAGGGCGTCACAGATACGCAGTATTTT. As protein: CASSLGYGQGVTDTQYF. Looking up the rest from reference TRBV7-9 and TRBJ2-3 gives the full variable domain: DTGVSQNPRHKITKRGQNVTFRCDPISEHNRLYWYRQTLGQGPEFLTYFQNEAQLEKSRLLSDRFSAERPKGSFSTLEIQRTEQGDSAMYLCASSLGYGQGVTDTQYFGPGTRLTVL.

This chain uses TRBV6-5 with TRBJ2-3, with 8 bases that match TRBD2. Germline V gene sequence: CDR1 MNHEY, CDR2 SVGAGI. The CDR3 is 13 residues long. V shed 0 bases, J shed 14 bases, and the junction held 7 bases outside the gene matches. This chain's CDR3 is CASSYSGAGGRYF. CDR3 in DNA: TGTGCCAGCAGTTACTCGGGGGCGGGAGGTCGGTATTTT.

The chain combines TRBV5-5 with TRBJ2-1; D unresolved. With 2 bases removed from V and 8 bases from J, the gap between germline ends came to 8 bases. Germline V gives CDR1 SGHKS, CDR2 YYEKEE (reference sequence). This CDR3 has 12 amino acids. The CDR3: CASSLPEHEQFF. DNA for the CDR3: TGTGCCAGCAGCTTACCTGAACATGAGCAGTTCTTC.

V and J are TRBV6-1 and TRBJ2-5; TRBD1 is a possible D gene (6 bases). The germline gives CDR1 MNHNS, CDR2 SASEGT. CDR3 length: 15 residues. V was cut by 6 bases and J by 7 bases, with 21 bases left in between. The DNA of the CDR3 is TGTGCCAGCAGGCCTTCAGGGGTTGTAGATGGGACCCAGTACTTC. Protein product: CASRPSGVVDGTQYF.

This clone was counted only a few times. The chain has TRBV11-2 and TRBJ1-2; 7 bases agree with TRBD1. The CDR3 is made up of 13 amino acids. After removal of 1 base from V and 9 bases from J, the junction contained 5 bases not matched to a gene. CDR1 is SGHAT, CDR2 FQNNGV, per germline. The CDR3 loop reads CASSLGNRGSYTF. The CDR3, as DNA: TGTGCCAGCAGCTTAGGCAACAGGGGAAGCTACACCTTC.

The chain links TRBV27 to TRBJ2-7, with D possibly being TRBD2 (7 bases). The CDR3 contains 17 residues. The V end was cut by 5 bases, the J end by 4 bases, with 24 bases between. Germline values: CDR1 MNHEY, CDR2 SMNVEV (reference sequence). CDR3 DNA: TGTGCCAGCAGTCCGGGCCCAACAGGGTGGGGACTATACGAGCAGTACTTC. Amino acid sequence: CASSPGPTGWGLYEQYF.

The chain has TRBV19 and TRBJ2-7, with D unclear. Germline CDR1 is LNHDA and CDR2 is SQIVND (reference sequence). V lost 2 bases to trimming and J lost 1 base, with 9 bases between them. The CDR3 consists of 14 residues. The CDR3 is CASSISGVSYEQYF. CDR3 in DNA: TGTGCCAGTAGTATATCAGGAGTTTCCTACGAGCAGTACTTC. The complete variable domain, with remaining parts taken from reference TRBV19 and TRBJ2-7, reads DGGITQSPKYLFRKEGQNVTLSCEQNLNHDAMYWYRQDPGQGLRLIYYSQIVNDFQKGDIAEGYSVSREKKESFPLTVTSAQKNPTAFYLCASSISGVSYEQYFGPGTRLTVT.

The J gene is TRBJ2-7, the V gene TRBV28; 16 positions match TRBD2. The CDR3 extends over 18 amino acids. V lost 6 bases to trimming and J lost 3 bases; unmatched junction nucleotides: 11. The germline V gene encodes CDR1 MDHEN and CDR2 SYDVKM. CDR3: CASSWGLAGGPKDYEQYF. Written as DNA, the CDR3 is TGTGCCAGCAGCTGGGGACTAGCGGGAGGGCCTAAAGACTACGAGCAGTACTTC.

Regarding this clone: At one of its ends the junction is not consistent with the germline gene, which may arise from a read error. V gene TRBV2 combines with J gene TRBJ2-1; the D gene could be TRBD1 or TRBD2 (5 bases each). The CDR3 has 12 residues. CDR1 is SNHLY and CDR2 is FYNNEI in the germline V gene. As DNA, the CDR3 is TGTGCCAGCAGGGAAGGGGACGATGAGCAGTTCTTC. It translates to CASREGDDEQFF.

This sequence joins TRBV5-1 and TRBJ2-1; 7 bases agree with TRBD1. The junction had 12 bases not matched to a gene; V was cut back by 3 bases and J by 0 bases. Germline V gives CDR1 SGHRS, CDR2 YFSETQ. This CDR3 is built from 18 residues. As DNA, the CDR3 is TGCGCCAGCAGCTCTCCTATTACAGGGGCGAGCTCCTACAATGAGCAGTTCTTC. Protein product: CASSSPITGASSYNEQFF.

The V and J genes are TRBV6-5 and TRBJ2-7; D not certain. Germline assignment: CDR1 MNHEY and CDR2 SVGAGI. CDR3 length equals 13 residues. The V and J ends lost 4 bases and 3 bases respectively, with 10 bases between them. This CDR3 reads CASSLGRYYEQYF. The DNA of the CDR3 is TGTGCCAGCAGTTTGGGTCGATACTACGAGCAGTACTTC.

This chain joins TRBV5-4 and TRBJ2-7; a possible D gene is TRBD2 (6 bases). This CDR3 contains 15 residues. The V end was cut by 4 bases, the J end by 4 bases, with 18 bases between. Germline lookup yields CDR1 SGHNT and CDR2 YYREEE (reference sequence). CDR3 bases: TGTGCCAGCAGCCAGATCCGGGACGGGAGATACGAGCAGTACTTC. This encodes CASSQIRDGRYEQYF.

This clone was counted between two and nine times. The rearrangement joins TRBV7-2 to TRBJ1-4, with D perhaps matching TRBD1 (6 bases). V lost 3 bases to trimming and J lost 5 bases, with 7 bases between them. CDR1 and CDR2 (germline): SGHTA, FQGNSA. The CDR3 has 13 amino acids. For the CDR3, the DNA is TGTGCCAGCAGCTTCACAGGGAATGAAAAACTGTTTTTT. Translation gives CASSFTGNEKLFF.

The chain has TRBV19 and TRBJ1-3, with a weak D call TRBD1 (6 bases). This CDR3 region has 15 residues. V was pared by 7 bases and J by 0 bases, with 13 bases between. Looked up from germline, CDR1 is LNHDA and CDR2 is SQIVND (reference sequence). The CDR3 region is CASKRDTYSGNTIYF. The CDR3, as DNA: TGTGCCAGTAAGAGGGACACTTACTCTGGAAACACCATATATTTT.

The rearrangement uses TRBV7-2 and TRBJ2-7; D might be TRBD1 (6 bases). The germline V and J ends were trimmed by 5 bases and 5 bases, with 13 bases remaining between them. The CDR3 consists of 13 residues. Germline lookup yields CDR1 SGHTA and CDR2 FQGNSA. The CDR3 DNA follows: TGTGCCAGCAGCCGGTCCGGGACAAACGAGCAGTACTTC. Translating gives CASSRSGTNEQYF.